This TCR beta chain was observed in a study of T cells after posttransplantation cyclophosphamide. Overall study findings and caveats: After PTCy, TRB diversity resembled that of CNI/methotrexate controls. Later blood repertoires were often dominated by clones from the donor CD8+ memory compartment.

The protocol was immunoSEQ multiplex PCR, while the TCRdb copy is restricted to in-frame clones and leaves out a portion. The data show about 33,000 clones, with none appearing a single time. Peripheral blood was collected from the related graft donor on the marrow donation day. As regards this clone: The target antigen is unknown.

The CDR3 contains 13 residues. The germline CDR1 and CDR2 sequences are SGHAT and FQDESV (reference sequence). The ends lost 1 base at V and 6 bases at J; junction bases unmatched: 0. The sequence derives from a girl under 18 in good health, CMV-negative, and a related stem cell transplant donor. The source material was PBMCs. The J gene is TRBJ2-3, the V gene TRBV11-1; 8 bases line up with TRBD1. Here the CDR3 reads CASSLDRGDTQYF. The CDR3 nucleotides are TGTGCCAGCAGCTTAGACAGGGGGGATACGCAGTATTTT.